Listed below are T cell receptor beta chains from one sample, sequenced in a study of T cells in tuberculosis. TCRdb keeps only in-frame clones here, not all; method: immunoSEQ multiplex PCR. Altogether about 34,000 clones are present, roughly 93% being singletons, with the ten largest covering approximately 10%. The sequencing here drew on PBMCs, taken at tuberculosis diagnosis. The receptor source for this set is an adult with tuberculosis. CDR3s include the opening cysteine and the closing phenylalanine or tryptophan. Each record gives: D gene, V gene, J gene, clone size, CDR3 DNA, CDR3 protein. D genes are given only for firm matches. The size of a clone is reported for some rows only, either as once, few or many, or as a class for expanded clones.

D gene: TRBD1
V gene: TRBV5-6
J gene: TRBJ1-1
clone size: NA
CDR3 DNA: TGTGCCAGCAGCTTGGGGACAGGGTTTTTAGGAGCTTTCTTT
CDR3 protein: CASSLGTGFLGAFF

D gene: TRBD1
V gene: TRBV6-6
J gene: TRBJ1-5
clone size: NA
CDR3 DNA: TGTGCCAGCAGTTACTCGGACAGGGTTAGCAATCAGCCCCAGCATTTT
CDR3 protein: CASSYSDRVSNQPQHF

D gene: NA
V gene: TRBV28
J gene: TRBJ1-1
clone size: NA
CDR3 DNA: TGTGCCAGCAGGAGACAGACGAACACTGAAGCTTTCTTT
CDR3 protein: CASRRQTNTEAFF

D gene: TRBD1
V gene: TRBV4-1
J gene: TRBJ1-2
clone size: NA
CDR3 DNA: TGCGCCAGCAACGCCCTCAGACAGGGGGACTATGGCTACACCTTC
CDR3 protein: CASNALRQGDYGYTF

D gene: TRBD1
V gene: TRBV19
J gene: TRBJ1-2
clone size: NA
CDR3 DNA: TGTGCCAGTAGTGACCCGGGACAGGGAGAAGGTCTGAACTATGGCTACACCTTC
CDR3 protein: CASSDPGQGEGLNYGYTF

D gene: TRBD2
V gene: TRBV7-2
J gene: TRBJ2-3
clone size: NA
CDR3 DNA: TGTGCCAGCAGCTTAGGGGCGGGGGGAAGCACAGATACGCAGTATTTT
CDR3 protein: CASSLGAGGSTDTQYF

D gene: NA
V gene: TRBV5-5
J gene: TRBJ1-5
clone size: NA
CDR3 DNA: TGTGCCAGCAGCTTGTGGGACACCAATCAGCCCCAGCATTTT
CDR3 protein: CASSLWDTNQPQHF

D gene: TRBD1
V gene: TRBV11-2
J gene: TRBJ2-7
clone size: NA
CDR3 DNA: TGTGCCAGCAGCTTTGAGACAGGGGTAATCTACGAGCAGTACTTC
CDR3 protein: CASSFETGVIYEQYF

D gene: TRBD2
V gene: TRBV2
J gene: TRBJ2-1
clone size: NA
CDR3 DNA: TGTGCCACCAGACTAGCGGCCTCCTACAATGAGCAGTTCTTC
CDR3 protein: CATRLAASYNEQFF

D gene: TRBD2
V gene: TRBV9
J gene: TRBJ2-3
clone size: NA
CDR3 DNA: TGTGCCAGCAGCCGCGGGGGGGACACAGATACGCAGTATTTT
CDR3 protein: CASSRGGDTDTQYF

D gene: TRBD2
V gene: TRBV10-2
J gene: TRBJ2-1
clone size: NA
CDR3 DNA: TGCGCCAGCAGCCTTACCGGGACTAGCGCATACAATGAGCAGTTCTTC
CDR3 protein: CASSLTGTSAYNEQFF

D gene: NA
V gene: TRBV5-1
J gene: TRBJ1-1
clone size: NA
CDR3 DNA: TGCGCCAGCAGCTTGCATGGGGGGGCAAGATTTAGTGACACTGAAGCTTTCTTT
CDR3 protein: CASSLHGGARFSDTEAFF

D gene: NA
V gene: TRBV7-3
J gene: TRBJ1-2
clone size: once
CDR3 DNA: TGTGCCAGCAGCCCCACCGGGGGTTCCTCTGGGTATGGCTACACCTTC
CDR3 protein: CASSPTGGSSGYGYTF

D gene: TRBD1
V gene: TRBV30
J gene: TRBJ1-3
clone size: NA
CDR3 DNA: TGTGCCTGGAGTCACAGGGGGCTCCCTGGAAACACCATATATTTT
CDR3 protein: CAWSHRGLPGNTIYF

D gene: TRBD1
V gene: TRBV28
J gene: TRBJ2-5
clone size: NA
CDR3 DNA: TGTGCCAGCACTGACAGGGCCATTCAAGAGACCCAGTACTTC
CDR3 protein: CASTDRAIQETQYF

D gene: TRBD2
V gene: TRBV27
J gene: TRBJ2-7
clone size: NA
CDR3 DNA: TGTGCCAGCAGTTTATCCTCGGGGGCTAGCGGGAACTACGAGCAGTACTTC
CDR3 protein: CASSLSSGASGNYEQYF

D gene: NA
V gene: TRBV6-1
J gene: TRBJ1-5
clone size: NA
CDR3 DNA: TGTGCCAGCAGTGAGGAGGGGGGGGTGTACAGCAATCAGCCCCAGCATTTT
CDR3 protein: CASSEEGGVYSNQPQHF

D gene: TRBD2
V gene: TRBV7-2
J gene: TRBJ2-1
clone size: NA
CDR3 DNA: TGTGCCAGCAGCACCTATCCGTCTAGCGGGGGGATTTACAATGAGCAGTTCTTC
CDR3 protein: CASSTYPSSGGIYNEQFF

D gene: TRBD1
V gene: TRBV4-1
J gene: TRBJ2-7
clone size: NA
CDR3 DNA: TGCGCCAGCAGCCTTAGGACAGGGAATGCCTACGAGCAGTACTTC
CDR3 protein: CASSLRTGNAYEQYF

D gene: NA
V gene: TRBV28
J gene: TRBJ1-4
clone size: once
CDR3 DNA: TGTGCCAGCAGTTTTAGGACAAGGGGGAGCGAAAAACTGTTTTTT
CDR3 protein: CASSFRTRGSEKLFF

D gene: TRBD1
V gene: TRBV27
J gene: TRBJ1-4
clone size: NA
CDR3 DNA: TGTGCCAGCAGTCCTGACAGGGCGGGTATGGGTGAAAAACTGTTTTTT
CDR3 protein: CASSPDRAGMGEKLFF

D gene: TRBD1
V gene: TRBV4-2
J gene: TRBJ1-3
clone size: NA
CDR3 DNA: TGTGCCAGCAGCGAGGCCGACAGGGACTTTGGAAACACCATATATTTT
CDR3 protein: CASSEADRDFGNTIYF

D gene: NA
V gene: TRBV4-1
J gene: TRBJ1-1
clone size: NA
CDR3 DNA: TGCGCCAGCAGCCAGCTCAGGGAATTAATGAACACTGAAGCTTTCTTT
CDR3 protein: CASSQLRELMNTEAFF

D gene: TRBD2
V gene: TRBV10-3
J gene: TRBJ2-5
clone size: NA
CDR3 DNA: TGTGCCATCAGTGAGTCTTTAGCGGGTCCCCAAGAGACCCAGTACTTC
CDR3 protein: CAISESLAGPQETQYF

D gene: TRBD2
V gene: TRBV29-1
J gene: TRBJ2-1
clone size: NA
CDR3 DNA: TGCAGCGTGGCTAGCGGCAGGAGCTCCTACAATGAGCAGTTCTTC
CDR3 protein: CSVASGRSSYNEQFF

D gene: NA
V gene: TRBV27
J gene: TRBJ1-1
clone size: NA
CDR3 DNA: TGTGCCAGCAGTTTACTGGGCTCTGAAGCTTTCTTT
CDR3 protein: CASSLLGSEAFF

D gene: TRBD1
V gene: TRBV5-6
J gene: TRBJ1-4
clone size: NA
CDR3 DNA: TGTGCCAGCAGCCCCGCAGGGGGTGAAAAACTGTTTTTT
CDR3 protein: CASSPAGGEKLFF

D gene: TRBD2
V gene: TRBV5-1
J gene: TRBJ2-1
clone size: NA
CDR3 DNA: TGCGCCAGCAGCTTACGGGACTACTACAATGAGCAGTTCTTC
CDR3 protein: CASSLRDYYNEQFF

D gene: NA
V gene: TRBV27
J gene: TRBJ2-7
clone size: NA
CDR3 DNA: TGTGCCAGCAGTAGGACCCCCCCGGGGTTGACCTACGAGCAGTACTTC
CDR3 protein: CASSRTPPGLTYEQYF

D gene: NA
V gene: TRBV11-2
J gene: TRBJ2-7
clone size: NA
CDR3 DNA: TGTGCCAGCGCCCCACAGAGATCCTACGAGCAGTACTTC
CDR3 protein: CASAPQRSYEQYF

D gene: TRBD1
V gene: TRBV30
J gene: TRBJ1-5
clone size: NA
CDR3 DNA: TGTGCCTGGAGTGGACAGGGAGGTCAGCCCCAGCATTTT
CDR3 protein: CAWSGQGGQPQHF

D gene: TRBD1
V gene: TRBV5-4
J gene: TRBJ2-7
clone size: NA
CDR3 DNA: TGTGCCAGCAGCTTCCGGGACAGGGAGATCTACGAGCAGTACTTC
CDR3 protein: CASSFRDREIYEQYF

D gene: TRBD1
V gene: TRBV5-1
J gene: TRBJ2-7
clone size: NA
CDR3 DNA: TGCGCCAGCAGCTTGACCGCCTCCGGGACAGCCTACGAGCAGTACTTC
CDR3 protein: CASSLTASGTAYEQYF

D gene: TRBD2
V gene: TRBV5-6
J gene: TRBJ2-2
clone size: NA
CDR3 DNA: TGTGCCAGCAGCTTGATAGGGACTACGGAGTCAGGGGAGCTGTTTTTT
CDR3 protein: CASSLIGTTESGELFF

D gene: TRBD2
V gene: TRBV5-4
J gene: TRBJ2-7
clone size: NA
CDR3 DNA: TGTGCCAGTGGAGCCCTGGGACTAGACTCCTACGAGCAGTACTTC
CDR3 protein: CASGALGLDSYEQYF

D gene: TRBD1
V gene: TRBV27
J gene: TRBJ2-7
clone size: NA
CDR3 DNA: TGTGCCACCTCCAAATGGGTTGAGGGGGCCGGTGGCGAGCAGTACTTC
CDR3 protein: CATSKWVEGAGGEQYF

D gene: NA
V gene: TRBV7-8
J gene: TRBJ1-2
clone size: NA
CDR3 DNA: TGTGCCAGCACCCTAAGGGGCCACGTGAAACAGGCCTTC
CDR3 protein: CASTLRGHVKQAF

D gene: NA
V gene: TRBV2
J gene: TRBJ2-1
clone size: NA
CDR3 DNA: TGTGCCAGCAGTGGGACTTTTGGTGAGCAGTTCTTC
CDR3 protein: CASSGTFGEQFF

D gene: NA
V gene: TRBV27
J gene: TRBJ2-1
clone size: once
CDR3 DNA: TGTGCCAGCAGTTTGCGGGGAAGCTCCTACAATGAGCAGTTCTTC
CDR3 protein: CASSLRGSSYNEQFF

D gene: NA
V gene: TRBV4-2
J gene: TRBJ1-2
clone size: NA
CDR3 DNA: TGTGCCAGCAGCCAAGCAAACAGCAACTATGGCTACACCTTC
CDR3 protein: CASSQANSNYGYTF

D gene: NA
V gene: TRBV6-1
J gene: TRBJ1-3
clone size: NA
CDR3 DNA: TGTGCCAGCAGAACCAGCTCTGGAAACACCATATATTTT
CDR3 protein: CASRTSSGNTIYF

D gene: NA
V gene: TRBV5-1
J gene: TRBJ2-5
clone size: NA
CDR3 DNA: TGCGCCAGCAGCTTACAGGGTCTGAAGGTATCACAAAACACCCAGTACTTC
CDR3 protein: CASSLQGLKVSQNTQYF

D gene: NA
V gene: TRBV5-1
J gene: TRBJ2-6
clone size: NA
CDR3 DNA: TGCGCCAGCAGCTTGGGGTACAGTGAAGGGGCCAACGTCCTGACTTTC
CDR3 protein: CASSLGYSEGANVLTF

D gene: NA
V gene: TRBV4-2
J gene: TRBJ2-7
clone size: NA
CDR3 DNA: TGTGCCAGCAGCCAAGATTTGGGGGGTAGCCGGTACGAGCAGTACTTC
CDR3 protein: CASSQDLGGSRYEQYF

D gene: TRBD1
V gene: TRBV6-1
J gene: TRBJ2-2
clone size: NA
CDR3 DNA: TGTGCCAGCAGTGAAACAAAAGGAATCTGGAGGACAGGGGGCGTGAACACCGGGGAGCTGTTTTTT
CDR3 protein: CASSETKGIWRTGGVNTGELFF